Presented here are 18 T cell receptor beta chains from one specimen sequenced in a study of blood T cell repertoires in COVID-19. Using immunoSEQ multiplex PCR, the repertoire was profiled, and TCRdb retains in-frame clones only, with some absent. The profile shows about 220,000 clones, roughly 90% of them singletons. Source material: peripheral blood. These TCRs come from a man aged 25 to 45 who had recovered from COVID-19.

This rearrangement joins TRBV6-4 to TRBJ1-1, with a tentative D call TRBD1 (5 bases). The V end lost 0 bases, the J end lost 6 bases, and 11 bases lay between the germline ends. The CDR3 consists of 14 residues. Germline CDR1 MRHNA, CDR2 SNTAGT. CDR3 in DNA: TGTGCCAGCAGTGACTCTGGGAGGGGAGCTGAAGCTTTCTTT. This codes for CASSDSGRGAEAFF.

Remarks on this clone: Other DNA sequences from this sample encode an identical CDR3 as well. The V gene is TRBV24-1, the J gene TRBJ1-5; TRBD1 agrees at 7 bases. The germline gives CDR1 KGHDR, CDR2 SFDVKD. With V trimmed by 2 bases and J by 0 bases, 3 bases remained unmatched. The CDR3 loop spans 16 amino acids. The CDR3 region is CATSDSQGGSNQPQHF. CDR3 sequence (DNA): TGTGCCACCAGTGATTCGCAGGGGGGTAGCAATCAGCCCCAGCATTTT.

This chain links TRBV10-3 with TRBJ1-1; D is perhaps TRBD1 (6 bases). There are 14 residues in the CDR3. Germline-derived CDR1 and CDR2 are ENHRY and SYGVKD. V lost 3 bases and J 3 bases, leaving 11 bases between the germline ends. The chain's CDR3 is CAISEEGGDTEAFF. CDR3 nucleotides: TGTGCCATCAGTGAAGAGGGGGGGGACACTGAAGCTTTCTTT.

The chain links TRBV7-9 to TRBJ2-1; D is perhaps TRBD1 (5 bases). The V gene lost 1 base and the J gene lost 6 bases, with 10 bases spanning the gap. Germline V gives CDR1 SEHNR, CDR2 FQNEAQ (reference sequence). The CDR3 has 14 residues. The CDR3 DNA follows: TGTGCCAGCAGCTTAGACCGTCAGGGCAATGAGCAGTTCTTC. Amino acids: CASSLDRQGNEQFF. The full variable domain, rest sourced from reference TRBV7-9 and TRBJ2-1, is DTGVSQNPRHKITKRGQNVTFRCDPISEHNRLYWYRQTLGQGPEFLTYFQNEAQLEKSRLLSDRFSAERPKGSFSTLEIQRTEQGDSAMYLCASSLDRQGNEQFFGPGTRLTVL.

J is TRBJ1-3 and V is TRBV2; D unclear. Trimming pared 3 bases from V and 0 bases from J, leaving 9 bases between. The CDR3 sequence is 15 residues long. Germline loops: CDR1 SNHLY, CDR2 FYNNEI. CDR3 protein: CASSDSLLSGNTIYF. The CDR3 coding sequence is TGTGCCAGCAGTGATTCCCTACTCTCTGGAAACACCATATATTTT.

This chain's CDR3 is CASSPGWTGGEAGANVLTF. The CDR3 DNA is TGTGCCAGCAGCCCTGGCTGGACAGGGGGTGAAGCTGGGGCCAACGTCCTGACTTTC. The chain links TRBV11-2 to TRBJ2-6; 10 nucleotides align to TRBD1. The CDR3 totals 19 residues. Germline V gene data show CDR1 as SGHAT and CDR2 as FQNNGV. V dropped 5 bases and J dropped 2; count of bases not matched to a gene: 12.

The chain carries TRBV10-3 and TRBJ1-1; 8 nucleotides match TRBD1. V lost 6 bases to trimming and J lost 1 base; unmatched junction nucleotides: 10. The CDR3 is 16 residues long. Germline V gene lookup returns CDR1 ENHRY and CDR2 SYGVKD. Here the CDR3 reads CAISLTAGGQNTEAFF. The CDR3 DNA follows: TGTGCCATCAGCTTAACTGCAGGGGGCCAGAACACTGAAGCTTTCTTT.

CDR3 sequence reads: CATSRDMEINYGYTF. The CDR3 DNA is TGTGCCACCAGCAGAGATATGGAGATTAACTATGGCTACACCTTC. This sequence joins TRBV15 and TRBJ1-2; no definite D call. Germline V lookup: CDR1 LNHNV, CDR2 YYDKDF (reference sequence). The CDR3 has 15 residues. V gave up 0 bases and J gave up 1 base, with 9 bases separating them.

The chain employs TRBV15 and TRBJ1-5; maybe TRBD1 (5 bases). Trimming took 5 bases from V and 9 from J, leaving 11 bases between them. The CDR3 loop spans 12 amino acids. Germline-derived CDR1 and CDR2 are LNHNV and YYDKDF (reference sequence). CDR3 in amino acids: CATSGGGRPQHF. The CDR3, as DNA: TGTGCCACCAGCGGGGGAGGTCGGCCCCAGCATTTT.

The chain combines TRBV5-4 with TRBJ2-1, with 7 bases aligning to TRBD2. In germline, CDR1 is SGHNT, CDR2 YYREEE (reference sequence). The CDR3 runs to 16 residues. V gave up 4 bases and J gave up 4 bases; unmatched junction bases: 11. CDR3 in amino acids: CASSGGGGRGYNEQFF. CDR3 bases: TGTGCCAGCAGCGGAGGCGGCGGGCGGGGGTACAATGAGCAGTTCTTC.

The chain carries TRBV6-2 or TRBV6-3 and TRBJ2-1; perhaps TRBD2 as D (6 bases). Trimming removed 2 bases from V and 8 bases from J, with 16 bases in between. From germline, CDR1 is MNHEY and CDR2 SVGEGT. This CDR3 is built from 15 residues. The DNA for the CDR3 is TGTGCCAGCAGTTACCGAGGCGGGGCCCGGGATGAGCAGTTCTTC. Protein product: CASSYRGGARDEQFF.

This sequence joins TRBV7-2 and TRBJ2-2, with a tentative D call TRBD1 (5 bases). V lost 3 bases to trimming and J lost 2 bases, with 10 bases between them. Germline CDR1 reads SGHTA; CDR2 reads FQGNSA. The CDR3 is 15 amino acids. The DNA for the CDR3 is TGTGCCAGCAGCTTGAGCAGGGCCAACACCGGGGAGCTGTTTTTT. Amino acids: CASSLSRANTGELFF.

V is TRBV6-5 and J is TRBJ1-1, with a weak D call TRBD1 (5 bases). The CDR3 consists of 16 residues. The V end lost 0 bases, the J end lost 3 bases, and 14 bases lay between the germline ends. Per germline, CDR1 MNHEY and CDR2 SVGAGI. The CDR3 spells CASSYSPDSRDTEAFF. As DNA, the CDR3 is TGTGCCAGCAGTTACTCACCCGACAGCAGGGACACTGAAGCTTTCTTT.

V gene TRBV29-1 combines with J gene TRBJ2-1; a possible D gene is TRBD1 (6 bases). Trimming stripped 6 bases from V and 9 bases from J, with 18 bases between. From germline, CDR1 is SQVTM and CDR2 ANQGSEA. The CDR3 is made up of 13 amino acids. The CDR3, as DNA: TGCAGCGTGGCTGGGGGCTTAGGGATTGAGCAGTTCTTC. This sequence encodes CSVAGGLGIEQFF.

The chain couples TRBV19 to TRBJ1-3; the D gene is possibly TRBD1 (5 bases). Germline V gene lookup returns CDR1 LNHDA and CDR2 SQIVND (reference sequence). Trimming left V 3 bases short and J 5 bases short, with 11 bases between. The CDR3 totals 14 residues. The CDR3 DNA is TGTGCCAGTAGTATCGCGGGGACCCGAAACACCATATATTTT. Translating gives CASSIAGTRNTIYF.

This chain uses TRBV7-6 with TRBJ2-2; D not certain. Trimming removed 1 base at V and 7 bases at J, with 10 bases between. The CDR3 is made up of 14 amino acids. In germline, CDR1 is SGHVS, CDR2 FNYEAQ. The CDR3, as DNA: TGTGCCAGCAGCTTAGTAGTGGCGGACGGGGAGCTGTTTTTT. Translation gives CASSLVVADGELFF.

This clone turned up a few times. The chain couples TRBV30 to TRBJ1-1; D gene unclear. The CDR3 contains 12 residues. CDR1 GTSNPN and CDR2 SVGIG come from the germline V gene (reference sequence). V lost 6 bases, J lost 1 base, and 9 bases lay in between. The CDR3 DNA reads TGTGCCTGTGGAGAAGGGAACACTGAAGCTTTCTTT. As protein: CACGEGNTEAFF.

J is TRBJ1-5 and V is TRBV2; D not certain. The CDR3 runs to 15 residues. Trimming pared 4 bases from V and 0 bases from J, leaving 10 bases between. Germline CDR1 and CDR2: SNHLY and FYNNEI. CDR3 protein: CASSVPSISNQPQHF. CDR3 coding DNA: TGTGCCAGCAGTGTCCCGAGCATTAGCAATCAGCCCCAGCATTTT.